The T cell receptor beta chain described here comes from a study of blood T cell repertoires in COVID-19. About the research overall: There were acute and convalescent COVID-19 samples, and they came from the United States, Italy and Spain. T cells, B-cell-depleted T cells, or PBMCs provided the cDNA or gDNA that served as material.

In the original analysis: How many nucleated cells were present was estimated from reference gene primer amplification. This table comes from immunoSEQ multiplex PCR, and its TCRdb copy is limited to in-frame clones, with some not included. Clonal size and the V and J genes are those of that table, whereas D and trimming came from the DNA. The sample holds 35,000 to 50,000 clones, around 90% seen once. Germline V gene lookup returns CDR1 SGHDT and CDR2 YYEEEE. The CDR3 has 15 residues. V shed 4 bases and J shed 10 bases, with 23 bases lying between them. This sequence was found in a man aged 50 to 59 with active COVID-19. Material for sequencing was peripheral blood. The V gene is TRBV5-6, the J gene TRBJ1-1, with D perhaps TRBD1 (6 bases). The CDR3 loop is CASSAPVQGTAVAFF. As DNA, the CDR3 is TGTGCCAGCAGCGCCCCGGTCCAGGGGACGGCGGTAGCTTTCTTT.